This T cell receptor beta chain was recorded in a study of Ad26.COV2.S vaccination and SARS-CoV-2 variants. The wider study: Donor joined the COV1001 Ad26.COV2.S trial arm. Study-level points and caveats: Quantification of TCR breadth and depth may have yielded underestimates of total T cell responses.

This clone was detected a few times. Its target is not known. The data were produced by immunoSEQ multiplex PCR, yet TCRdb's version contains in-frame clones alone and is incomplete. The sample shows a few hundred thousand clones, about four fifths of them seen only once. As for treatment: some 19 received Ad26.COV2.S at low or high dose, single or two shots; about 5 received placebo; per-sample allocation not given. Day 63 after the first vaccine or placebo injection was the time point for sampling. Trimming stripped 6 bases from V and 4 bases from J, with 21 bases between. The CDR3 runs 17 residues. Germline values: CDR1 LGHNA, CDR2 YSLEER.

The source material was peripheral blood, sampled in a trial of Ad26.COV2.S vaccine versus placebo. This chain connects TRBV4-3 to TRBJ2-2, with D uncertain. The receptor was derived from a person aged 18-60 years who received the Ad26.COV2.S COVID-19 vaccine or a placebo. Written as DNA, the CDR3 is TGCGCCAGCAGTTTTCAGGTCCGTAGAGGTGGCACCGGGGAGCTGTTTTTT. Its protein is CASSFQVRRGGTGELFF.